The present T cell receptor beta chain was sequenced within a study of OX40 agonist ivuxolimab in advanced cancers. CDR1 is MDHEN, CDR2 SYDVKM, per germline. The CDR3 extends over 15 amino acids. The ends lost 9 bases at V and 2 bases at J; junction bases unmatched: 12. Some clones are missing from TCRdb's copy, which holds only in-frame ones; the method was immunoSEQ multiplex PCR. The table has 65,000 to 85,000 clones, around nine tenths seen once; the top ten hold 2.5% to 3%. The TCR was taken from an adult with an advanced solid tumor such as melanoma, head and neck, liver or kidney cancer. The V and J genes are TRBV28 and TRBJ2-5; 7 bases are a match to TRBD1. The sequences come from CD4+ or CD8+ T cells sorted from blood, collected in a trial of the OX40 agonist ivuxolimab. This CDR3 is CASRPRDRLQETQYF. The CDR3 coding sequence is TGTGCCAGTCGCCCCCGGGACAGATTACAAGAGACCCAGTACTTC. The entire variable domain, with the rest obtained from reference TRBV28 and TRBJ2-5, is as follows: DVKVTQSSRYLVKRTGEKVFLECVQDMDHENMFWYRQDPGLGLRLIYFSYDVKMKEKGDIPEGYSVSREKKERFSLILESASTNQTSMYLCASRPRDRLQETQYFGPGTRLLVL.